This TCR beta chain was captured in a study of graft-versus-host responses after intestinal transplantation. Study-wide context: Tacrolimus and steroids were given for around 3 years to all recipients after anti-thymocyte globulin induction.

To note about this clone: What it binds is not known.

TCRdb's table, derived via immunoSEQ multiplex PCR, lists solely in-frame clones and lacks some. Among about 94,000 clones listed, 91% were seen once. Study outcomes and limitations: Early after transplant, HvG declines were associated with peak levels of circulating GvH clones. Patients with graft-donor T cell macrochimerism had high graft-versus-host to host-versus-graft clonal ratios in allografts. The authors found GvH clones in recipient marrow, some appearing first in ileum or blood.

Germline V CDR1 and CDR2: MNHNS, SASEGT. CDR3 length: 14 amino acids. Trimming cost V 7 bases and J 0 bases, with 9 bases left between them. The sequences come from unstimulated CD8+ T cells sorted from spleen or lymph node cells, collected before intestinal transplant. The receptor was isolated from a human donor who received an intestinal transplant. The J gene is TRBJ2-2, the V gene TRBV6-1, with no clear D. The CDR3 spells CASIQPANTGELFF. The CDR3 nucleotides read TGTGCCAGCATACAGCCCGCGAACACCGGGGAGCTGTTTTTT.